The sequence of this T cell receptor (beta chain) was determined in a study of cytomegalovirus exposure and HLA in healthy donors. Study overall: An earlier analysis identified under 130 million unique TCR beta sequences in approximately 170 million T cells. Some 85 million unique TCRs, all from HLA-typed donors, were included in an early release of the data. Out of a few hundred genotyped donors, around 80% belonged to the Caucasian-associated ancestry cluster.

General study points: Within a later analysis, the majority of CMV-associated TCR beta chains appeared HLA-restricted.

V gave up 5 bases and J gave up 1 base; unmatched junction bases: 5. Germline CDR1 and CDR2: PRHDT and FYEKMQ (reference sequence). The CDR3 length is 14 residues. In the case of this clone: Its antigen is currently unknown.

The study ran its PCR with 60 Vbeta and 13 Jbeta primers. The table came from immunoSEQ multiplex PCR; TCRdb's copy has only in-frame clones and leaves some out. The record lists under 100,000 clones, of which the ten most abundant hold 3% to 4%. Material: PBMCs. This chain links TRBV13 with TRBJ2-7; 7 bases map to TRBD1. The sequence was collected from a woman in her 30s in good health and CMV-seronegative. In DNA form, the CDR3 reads TGTGCCAGCAGCGCTTACAGGGGATCCTACGAGCAGTACTTC. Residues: CASSAYRGSYEQYF. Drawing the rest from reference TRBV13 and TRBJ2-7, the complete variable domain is AAGVIQSPRHLIKEKRETATLKCYPIPRHDTVYWYQQGPGQDPQFLISFYEKMQSDKGSIPDRFSAQQFSDYHSELNMSSLELGDSALYFCASSAYRGSYEQYFGPGTRLTVT.